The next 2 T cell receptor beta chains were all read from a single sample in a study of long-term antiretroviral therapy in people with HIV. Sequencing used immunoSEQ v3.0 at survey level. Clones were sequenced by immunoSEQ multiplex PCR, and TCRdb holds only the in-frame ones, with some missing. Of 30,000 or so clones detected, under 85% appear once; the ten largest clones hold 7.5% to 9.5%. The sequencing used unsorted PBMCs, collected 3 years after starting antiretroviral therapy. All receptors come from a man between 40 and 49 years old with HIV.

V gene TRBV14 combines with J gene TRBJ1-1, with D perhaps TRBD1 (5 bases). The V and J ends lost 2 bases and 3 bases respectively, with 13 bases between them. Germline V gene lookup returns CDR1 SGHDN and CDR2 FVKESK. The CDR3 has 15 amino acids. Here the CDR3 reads CASSQSQGQDTEAFF. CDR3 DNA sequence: TGTGCCAGCAGCCAATCCCAGGGCCAGGACACTGAAGCTTTCTTT.

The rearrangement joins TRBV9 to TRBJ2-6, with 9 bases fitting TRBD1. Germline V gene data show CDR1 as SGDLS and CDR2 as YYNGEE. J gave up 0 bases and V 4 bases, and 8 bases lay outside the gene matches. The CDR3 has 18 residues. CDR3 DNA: TGTGCCAGCAGCTTCCGGGACAGGGCTTACTCTGGGGCCAACGTCCTGACTTTC. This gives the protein CASSFRDRAYSGANVLTF.